These T cell receptor beta chains were read from a single sample in a study of blood T cell repertoires in COVID-19. TCRdb keeps only in-frame clones here, not all; method: immunoSEQ multiplex PCR. The sample carries around 260,000 clones, about 88% recorded once. Sequences were obtained from PBMCs or T cells enriched from blood (not recorded which). The receptors originated from a man aged 25-40 years with acute COVID-19. Each CDR3 is given without its conserved first and last residue.

v_call: TRBV19
j_call: TRBJ1-1
cdr3_aa: ASSVDRDTEAF

v_call: TRBV13
j_call: TRBJ2-3
cdr3_aa: ASSFSVPLSTDTQY

v_call: TRBV6-5
j_call: TRBJ1-3
cdr3_aa: ASSTGQRSTIY

v_call: TRBV5-6
j_call: TRBJ1-5
cdr3_aa: ASSNTGDDQPQH

v_call: TRBV18
j_call: TRBJ2-5
cdr3_aa: ASSPIGAGGLETQY

v_call: TRBV28
j_call: TRBJ1-1
cdr3_aa: ASSSPGQSPEAF

v_call: TRBV5-5
j_call: TRBJ2-5
cdr3_aa: ASSPFRTGPPETQY

v_call: TRBV6-5
j_call: TRBJ1-1
cdr3_aa: ASKRGTEAF

v_call: TRBV7-9
j_call: TRBJ1-6
cdr3_aa: ASSLRGISPLH

v_call: TRBV6-6
j_call: TRBJ2-1
cdr3_aa: ASGSSGEQF

v_call: TRBV15
j_call: TRBJ2-3
cdr3_aa: ATSPSAYTDTQY

v_call: TRBV27
j_call: TRBJ1-5
cdr3_aa: ASSFSEGGNQPQH

v_call: TRBV5-8
j_call: TRBJ1-5
cdr3_aa: ASTGRGYNQPQH

v_call: TRBV28
j_call: TRBJ1-1
cdr3_aa: ASSPQMNTEAF

v_call: TRBV5-6
j_call: TRBJ2-3
cdr3_aa: ASSYRDRATDTQY